The rows below give T cell receptor beta chains drawn from one sample of a study of blood T cell repertoires in COVID-19. Using immunoSEQ multiplex PCR, the repertoire was profiled, and TCRdb retains in-frame clones only, with some absent. The table lists some 210,000 clones, 82% of them singletons. Sequencing was carried out using peripheral blood. The source is a woman aged 40 to 55 with acute or convalescent COVID-19. Each CDR3 is given with its conserved first and last residue. Fields, in order: CDR3 length, clone size, J gene, D gene, V gene, CDR3 DNA, CDR3 protein. A D gene is named only where the DNA matches it firmly. Only part of the rows carry a size: once, few, many, or a class if the clone is expanded.

12 . TRBJ1-2 TRBD1 TRBV6-5 TGTGCCACAGAAGGGACAGGGGTTTGGTACACCTTC CATEGTGVWYTF
12 . TRBJ2-7 TRBD1 TRBV2 TGTGCCAGCAGTGGACAGGGGAACGAGCAGTACTTC CASSGQGNEQYF
14 . TRBJ2-1 TRBD2 TRBV29-1 TGCAGCATCCGAAGCGGGGCAGCCTACAATGAGCAGTTCTTC CSIRSGAAYNEQFF
12 . TRBJ2-3 . TRBV10-2 TGCGCCAGCAGTGACGTAGCAGATACGCAGTATTTT CASSDVADTQYF
14 . TRBJ2-5 . TRBV6-2/TRBV6-3 TGTGCCAGCAGTTACTCGACACCAACAAACCCCCAGTACTTC CASSYSTPTNPQYF
15 . TRBJ2-1 TRBD2 TRBV2 TGTGCCAGCAGTTACGGGACTAGCGGCTACAATGAGCAGTTCTTC CASSYGTSGYNEQFF
16 . TRBJ2-3 . TRBV9 TGTGCCAGCTTAAGCCTCGAGTCTGGTCCCACAGATACGCAGTATTTT CASLSLESGPTDTQYF
14 . TRBJ2-7 TRBD2 TRBV6-2/TRBV6-3 TGTGCCAGCAGCCTTAGCGGGTGGCATTACGAGCAGTACTTC CASSLSGWHYEQYF
15 . TRBJ1-1 . TRBV2 TGTGCCAGCAGACCATACCTGGGGGGGAACACTGAAGCTTTCTTT CASRPYLGGNTEAFF
15 . TRBJ1-4 TRBD1 TRBV27 TGTGCCAGCAGTTTCCAGGGGGCGCCTGTTGAAAAACTGTTTTTT CASSFQGAPVEKLFF
17 . TRBJ2-7 . TRBV4-1 TGCGCCAGCAGCCAAGTCTCCTCCGGGCAGGGGAAACGCAAGCAGTACTTC CASSQVSSGQGKRKQYF
15 . TRBJ1-2 TRBD1 TRBV6-5 TGTGCCAGCCGATTACAGGGGGCTGGAAACTATGGCTACACCTTC CASRLQGAGNYGYTF
17 . TRBJ2-7 TRBD1 TRBV27 TGTGCCAGCAGTTTAAGGATGACGGGACAGGGTAATGACGAGCAGTACTTC CASSLRMTGQGNDEQYF
13 . TRBJ1-2 . TRBV29-1 TGCAGCGTTGCGCCCTTTGGCCTCTATGGCTACACCTTC CSVAPFGLYGYTF
15 . TRBJ2-2 . TRBV6-2/TRBV6-3 TGTGCCAGCAGTTATCGGGGACTTAACACCGGGGAGCTGTTTTTT CASSYRGLNTGELFF
17 . TRBJ2-7 TRBD1 TRBV18 TGTGCCAGCTCACCCTCCGGGACAGGGGGCGTGGGGCCTACTCAGTACTTC CASSPSGTGGVGPTQYF
13 . TRBJ2-7 . TRBV12-3/TRBV12-4 TGTGCCAGCAGTTTGACGGGTGGATACGAGCAGTACTTC CASSLTGGYEQYF
13 . TRBJ1-1 . TRBV18 TGTGCCAGCTCATTTACAGGAGACACTGAAGCTTTCTTT CASSFTGDTEAFF
16 . TRBJ1-1 . TRBV5-1 TGCGCCAGCAGCTTGGCGGCGGGATCCAGGAACACTGAAGCTTTCTTT CASSLAAGSRNTEAFF
18 . TRBJ2-2 TRBD2 TRBV2 TGTGCCAGCAGAGATCGGACTAGCGGGAGGGCTAACACCGGGGAGCTGTTTTTT CASRDRTSGRANTGELFF
15 . TRBJ2-1 TRBD2 TRBV7-3 TGTGCCAGCCGGACTAGCGGGGGGGATTACAATGAGCAGTTCTTC CASRTSGGDYNEQFF
18 . TRBJ2-2 . TRBV4-1 TGCGCCAGCAGCCAAGATGGGGAGAGGGCCTGGGACACCGGGGAGCTGTTTTTT CASSQDGERAWDTGELFF
15 . TRBJ2-7 . TRBV5-6 TGTGCCAGCAGCTTGTTGGCTCCGGGCTCCTACGAGCAGTACTTC CASSLLAPGSYEQYF
17 . TRBJ2-3 TRBD2 TRBV5-5 TGTGCCAGCAGCTTAGTTTTGGGGGGGACCGGCACAGATACGCAGTATTTT CASSLVLGGTGTDTQYF
15 . TRBJ2-1 TRBD1 TRBV5-1 TGCGCCAGCAGCCTCCGGACAGGGTTGCACAATGAGCAGTTCTTC CASSLRTGLHNEQFF
16 . TRBJ2-7 . TRBV5-1 TGCGCCAGCCGCCCCGGTCCCGGGGTAAGCTCCTACGAGCAGTACTTC CASRPGPGVSSYEQYF
13 . TRBJ2-7 TRBD1 TRBV30 TGTGCCTGGAGTGTAGGGGGCCCCTACGAGCAGTACTTC CAWSVGGPYEQYF
13 few TRBJ1-1 TRBD1 TRBV6-5 TGTGCCAGCAGAAGGACAGGGAACACTGAAGCTTTCTTT CASRRTGNTEAFF
15 once TRBJ1-5 TRBD1 TRBV2 TGTGCCAGCAGTGGGACAGGGGGCGTTGGTCAGCCCCAGCATTTT CASSGTGGVGQPQHF
17 . TRBJ2-3 . TRBV9 TGTGCCAGCAGCGATAGCGCCGGGTCTTTTGGTGTAGATACGCAGTATTTT CASSDSAGSFGVDTQYF
15 . TRBJ1-2 . TRBV19 TGTGCCAGTAGTATAGGGCCGGGTTTTACGGAAGGCTACACCTTC CASSIGPGFTEGYTF
14 . TRBJ1-4 TRBD1 TRBV30 TGTGCCTGGGGGACAGGGTTTGCTAATGAAAAACTGTTTTTT CAWGTGFANEKLFF
14 . TRBJ1-5 . TRBV19 TGTGCCAGTAGTATTCGGGGAGGCAATCAGCCCCAGCATTTT CASSIRGGNQPQHF
15 . TRBJ2-2 TRBD1 TRBV6-1 TGTGCCAGCAGTGAAGCGCCCAGGGGGCGAGGGGAGCTGTTTTTT CASSEAPRGRGELFF
14 . TRBJ2-7 TRBD2 TRBV11-2 TGTGCCAGCAGCGTTAGCGGGAGGACCTACGAGCAGTACTTC CASSVSGRTYEQYF
15 once TRBJ1-6 . TRBV7-9 TGTGCCAGCAGCGACAGGAGCTCCTATAATTCACCCCTCCACTTT CASSDRSSYNSPLHF
14 . TRBJ2-3 . TRBV10-3 TGTGCCACCATTCAGGACAGTAACACAGATACGCAGTATTTT CATIQDSNTDTQYF
14 . TRBJ1-2 TRBD1 TRBV9 TGTGCCAGCAGCGGGAGGGACAGAATCTATGGCTACACCTTC CASSGRDRIYGYTF
14 few TRBJ1-1 TRBD1 TRBV19 TGTGCCAGTAGTCTCCGACAGGGGTTTACTGAAGCTTTCTTT CASSLRQGFTEAFF
12 . TRBJ1-1 . TRBV19 TGTGCCAGTAGTAATATGAACACTGAAGCTTTCTTT CASSNMNTEAFF
15 . TRBJ2-7 . TRBV2 TGTGCCAGCAGTGAATACGGTGTCCTTCGACATGAGCAGTACTTC CASSEYGVLRHEQYF
13 . TRBJ2-1 TRBD2 TRBV18 TGTGCCAGCTCACCACCCTCTAGCGGTGAGCAGTTCTTC CASSPPSSGEQFF
15 . TRBJ1-6 . TRBV19 TGTGCCAGTAGTATAGAAGGGGAAATCCGGTCACCCCTCCACTTT CASSIEGEIRSPLHF
14 . TRBJ1-6 . TRBV7-9 TGTGCCAGCAGCTCAATGGGGGGGGAATCACCCCTCCACTTT CASSSMGGESPLHF
15 . TRBJ1-1 TRBD1 TRBV30 TGTGCCTGGAATGGCAGGGGGCTTATGAACACTGAAGCTTTCTTT CAWNGRGLMNTEAFF
15 . TRBJ1-2 TRBD1 TRBV19 TGTGCCAGTAAATTGCCGGGACAGGGAATTTACGGCTACACCTTC CASKLPGQGIYGYTF
15 . TRBJ2-1 TRBD1 TRBV14 TGTGCCAGCAGCCGGGGGACAGGGGGTAAAAATGAGCAGTTCTTC CASSRGTGGKNEQFF
13 . TRBJ2-3 . TRBV27 TGTGCGGTCGGGCGGGGAGGCACAGATACGCAGTATTTT CAVGRGGTDTQYF
18 once TRBJ2-5 TRBD2 TRBV9 TGTGCCAGCAGCGTAGCCCTCTTGGGTAGCGGGGGACAAGAGACCCAGTACTTC CASSVALLGSGGQETQYF